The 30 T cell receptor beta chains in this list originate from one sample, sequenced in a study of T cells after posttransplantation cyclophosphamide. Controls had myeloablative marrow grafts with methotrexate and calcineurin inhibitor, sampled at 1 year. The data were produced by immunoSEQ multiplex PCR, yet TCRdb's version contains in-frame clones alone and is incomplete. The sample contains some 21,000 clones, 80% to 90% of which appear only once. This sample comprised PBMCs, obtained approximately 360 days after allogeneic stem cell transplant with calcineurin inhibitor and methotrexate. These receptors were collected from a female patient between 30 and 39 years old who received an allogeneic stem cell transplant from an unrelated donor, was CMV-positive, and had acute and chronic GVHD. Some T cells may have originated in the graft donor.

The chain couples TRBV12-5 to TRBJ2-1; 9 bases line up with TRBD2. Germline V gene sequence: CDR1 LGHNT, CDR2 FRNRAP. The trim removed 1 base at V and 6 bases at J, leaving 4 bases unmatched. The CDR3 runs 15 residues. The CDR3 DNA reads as TGTGCTAGTGGTTTGGATACTAGCGGGCCCAATGAGCAGTTCTTC. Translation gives CASGLDTSGPNEQFF.

CDR3 DNA sequence: TGTGCCAGCAGCTCTTTGAGGGGACAGGGGTCAAACACAGATACGCAGTATTTT. This codes for CASSSLRGQGSNTDTQYF. This sequence joins TRBV7-9 and TRBJ2-3; TRBD1 agrees at 10 bases. CDR1 is SEHNR, CDR2 FQNEAQ, per germline (reference sequence). This CDR3 comprises 18 residues. J gave up 2 bases and V 4 bases, and 12 bases lay outside the gene matches.

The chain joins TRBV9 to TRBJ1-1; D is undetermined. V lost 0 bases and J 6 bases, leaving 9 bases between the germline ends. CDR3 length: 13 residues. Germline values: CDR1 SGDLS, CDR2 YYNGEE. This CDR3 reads CASSVGEVAEAFF. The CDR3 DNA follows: TGTGCCAGCAGCGTAGGTGAGGTCGCTGAAGCTTTCTTT.

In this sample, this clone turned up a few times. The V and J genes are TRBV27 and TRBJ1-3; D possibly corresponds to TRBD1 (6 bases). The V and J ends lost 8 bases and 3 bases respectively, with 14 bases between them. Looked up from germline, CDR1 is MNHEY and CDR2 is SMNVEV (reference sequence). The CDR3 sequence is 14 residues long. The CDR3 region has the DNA TGTGCCAGCGTACCCACAGGGAATGGAAACACCATATATTTT. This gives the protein CASVPTGNGNTIYF.

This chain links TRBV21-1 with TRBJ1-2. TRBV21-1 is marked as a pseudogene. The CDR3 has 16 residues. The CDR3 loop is CASRPAKSGREYGYTF. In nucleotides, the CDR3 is TGTGCCAGCAGGCCAGCAAAATCGGGGAGGGAGTATGGCTACACCTTC.

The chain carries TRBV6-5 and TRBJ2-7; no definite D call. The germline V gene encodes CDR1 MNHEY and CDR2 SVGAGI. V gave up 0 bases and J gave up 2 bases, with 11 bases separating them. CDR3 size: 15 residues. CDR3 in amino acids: CASSYSGESTYEQYF. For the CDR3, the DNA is TGTGCCAGCAGTTACTCCGGAGAGAGCACCTACGAGCAGTACTTC.

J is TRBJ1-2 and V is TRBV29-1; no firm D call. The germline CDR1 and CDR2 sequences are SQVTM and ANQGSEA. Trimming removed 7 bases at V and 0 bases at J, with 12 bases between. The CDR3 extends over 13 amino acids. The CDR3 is CSAHREANYGYTF. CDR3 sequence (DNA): TGCAGCGCACACCGGGAAGCTAACTATGGCTACACCTTC.

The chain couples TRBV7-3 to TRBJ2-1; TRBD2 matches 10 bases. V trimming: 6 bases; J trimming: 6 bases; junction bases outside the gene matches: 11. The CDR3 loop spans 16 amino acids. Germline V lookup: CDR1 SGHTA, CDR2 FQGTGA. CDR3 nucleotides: TGTGCCAGCAGTCGATTAATAGCGGGAGGCCTCAATGAGCAGTTCTTC. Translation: CASSRLIAGGLNEQFF.

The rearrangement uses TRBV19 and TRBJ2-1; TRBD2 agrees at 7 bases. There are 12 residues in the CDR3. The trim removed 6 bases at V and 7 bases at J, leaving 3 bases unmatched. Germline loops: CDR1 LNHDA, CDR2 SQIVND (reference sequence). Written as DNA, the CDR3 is TGTGCCAGTAGGGGGGGGGTTAATGAGCAGTTCTTC. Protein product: CASRGGVNEQFF.

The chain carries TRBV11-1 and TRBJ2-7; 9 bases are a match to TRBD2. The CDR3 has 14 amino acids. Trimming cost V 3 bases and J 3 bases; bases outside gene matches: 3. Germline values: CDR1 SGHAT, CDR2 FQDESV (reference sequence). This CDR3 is CASSFLRGGYEQYF. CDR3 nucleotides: TGTGCCAGCAGCTTCCTGCGGGGGGGCTACGAGCAGTACTTC.

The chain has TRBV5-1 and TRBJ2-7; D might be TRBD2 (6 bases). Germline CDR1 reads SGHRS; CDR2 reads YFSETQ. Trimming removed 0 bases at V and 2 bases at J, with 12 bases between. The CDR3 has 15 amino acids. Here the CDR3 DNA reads TGCGCCAGCAGCTTGGACGGGGGTAATCCCTACGAGCAGTACTTC. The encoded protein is CASSLDGGNPYEQYF.

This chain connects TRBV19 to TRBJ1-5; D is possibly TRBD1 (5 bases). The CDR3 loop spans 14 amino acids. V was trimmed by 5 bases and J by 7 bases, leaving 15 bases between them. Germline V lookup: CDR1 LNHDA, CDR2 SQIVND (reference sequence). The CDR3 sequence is CASSSSGKWQPQHF. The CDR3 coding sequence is TGTGCCAGTAGTTCGTCAGGGAAATGGCAGCCCCAGCATTTT.

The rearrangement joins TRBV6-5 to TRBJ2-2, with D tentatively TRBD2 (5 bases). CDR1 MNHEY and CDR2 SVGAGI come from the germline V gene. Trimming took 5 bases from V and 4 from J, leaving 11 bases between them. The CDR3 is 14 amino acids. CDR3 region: CASSPRVSTGELFF. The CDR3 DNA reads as TGTGCCAGCAGTCCGAGGGTGAGCACCGGGGAGCTGTTTTTT.

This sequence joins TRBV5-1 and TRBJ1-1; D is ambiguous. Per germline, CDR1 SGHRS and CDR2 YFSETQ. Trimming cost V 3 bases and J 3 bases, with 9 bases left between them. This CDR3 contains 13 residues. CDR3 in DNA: TGCGCCAGCAGCTCTACCCCTCACACTGAAGCTTTCTTT. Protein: CASSSTPHTEAFF.

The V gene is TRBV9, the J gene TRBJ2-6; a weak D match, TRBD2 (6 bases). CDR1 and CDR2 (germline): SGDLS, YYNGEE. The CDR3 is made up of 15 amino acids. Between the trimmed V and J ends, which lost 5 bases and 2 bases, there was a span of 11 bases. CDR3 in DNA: TGTGCCAGCAGGGGACTCAGTGCTGGGGCCAACGTCCTGACTTTC. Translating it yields CASRGLSAGANVLTF. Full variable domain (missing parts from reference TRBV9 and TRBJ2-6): DSGVTQTPKHLITATGQRVTLRCSPRSGDLSVYWYQQSLDQGLQFLIQYYNGEERAKGNILERFSAQQFPDLHSELNLSSLELGDSALYFCASRGLSAGANVLTFGAGSRLTVL.

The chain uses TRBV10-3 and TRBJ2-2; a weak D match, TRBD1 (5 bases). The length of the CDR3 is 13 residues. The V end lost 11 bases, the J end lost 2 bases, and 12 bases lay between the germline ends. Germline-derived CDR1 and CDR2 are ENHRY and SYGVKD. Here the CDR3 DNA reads TGTGCCGTCTCAGACAGAAACACCGGGGAGCTGTTTTTT. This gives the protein CAVSDRNTGELFF.

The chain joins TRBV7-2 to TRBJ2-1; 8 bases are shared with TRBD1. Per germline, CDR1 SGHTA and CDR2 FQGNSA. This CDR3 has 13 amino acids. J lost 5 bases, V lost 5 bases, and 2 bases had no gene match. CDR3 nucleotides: TGTGCCAGCAGCCCAGGGGGCAACAATGAGCAGTTCTTC. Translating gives CASSPGGNNEQFF.

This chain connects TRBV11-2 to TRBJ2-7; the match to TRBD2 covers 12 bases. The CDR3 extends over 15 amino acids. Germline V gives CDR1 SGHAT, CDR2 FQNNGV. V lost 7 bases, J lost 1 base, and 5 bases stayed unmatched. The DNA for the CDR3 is TGTGCCAGCACCACTAGCGGGAGGACATCCTACGAGCAGTACTTC. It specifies CASTTSGRTSYEQYF.

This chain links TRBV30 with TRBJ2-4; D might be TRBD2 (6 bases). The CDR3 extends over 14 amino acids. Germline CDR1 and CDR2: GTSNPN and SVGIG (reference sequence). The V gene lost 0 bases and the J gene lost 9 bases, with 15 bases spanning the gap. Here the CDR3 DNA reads TGTGCCTGGAGTGTATCGGGGGTATTGGGCATTCAGTACTTC. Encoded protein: CAWSVSGVLGIQYF. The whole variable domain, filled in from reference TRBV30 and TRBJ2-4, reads SQTIHQWPATLVQPVGSPLSLECTVEGTSNPNLYWYRQAAGRGLQLLFYSVGIGQISSEVPQNLSASRPQDRQFILSSKKLLLSDSGFYLCAWSVSGVLGIQYFGAGTRLSVL.

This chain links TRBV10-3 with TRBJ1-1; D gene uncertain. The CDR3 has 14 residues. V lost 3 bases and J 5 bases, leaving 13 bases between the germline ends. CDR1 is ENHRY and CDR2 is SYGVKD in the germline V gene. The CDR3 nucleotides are TGTGCCATCAGTGAAGAGGCAGTGTTAACTGAAGCTTTCTTT. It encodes CAISEEAVLTEAFF.

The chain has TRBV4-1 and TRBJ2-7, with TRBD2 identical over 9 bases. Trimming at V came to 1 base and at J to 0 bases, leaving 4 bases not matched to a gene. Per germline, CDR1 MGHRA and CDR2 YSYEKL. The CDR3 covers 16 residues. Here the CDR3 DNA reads TGCGCCAGCAGCCAAGGTGCGGGGGGGAACTCCTACGAGCAGTACTTC. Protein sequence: CASSQGAGGNSYEQYF.

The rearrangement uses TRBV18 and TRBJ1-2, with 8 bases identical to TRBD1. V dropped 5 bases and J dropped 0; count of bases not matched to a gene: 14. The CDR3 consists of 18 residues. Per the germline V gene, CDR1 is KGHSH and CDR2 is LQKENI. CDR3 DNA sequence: TGTGCCAGCTCATTTTACGTCGGACAGGGTGAATCTAACTATGGCTACACCTTC. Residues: CASSFYVGQGESNYGYTF. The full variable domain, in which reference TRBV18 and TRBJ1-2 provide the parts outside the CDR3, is NAGVMQNPRHLVRRRGQEARLRCSPMKGHSHVYWYRQLPEEGLKFMVYLQKENIIDESGMPKERFSAEFPKEGPSILRIQQVVRGDSAAYFCASSFYVGQGESNYGYTFGSGTRLTVV.

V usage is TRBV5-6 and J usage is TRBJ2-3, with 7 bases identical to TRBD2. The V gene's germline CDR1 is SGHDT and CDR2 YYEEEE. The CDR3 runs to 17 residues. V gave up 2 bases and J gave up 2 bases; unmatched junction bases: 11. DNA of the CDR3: TGTGCCAGCAGCTTTTTTTTGGGGGGAGGGTCCACAGATACGCAGTATTTT. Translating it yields CASSFFLGGGSTDTQYF.

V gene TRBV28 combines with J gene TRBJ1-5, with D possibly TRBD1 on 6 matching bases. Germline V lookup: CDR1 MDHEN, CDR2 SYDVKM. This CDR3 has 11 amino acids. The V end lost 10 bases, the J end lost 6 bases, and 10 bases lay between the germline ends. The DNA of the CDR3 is TGTGCCACCGAAGGGGGTCAGCCCCAGCATTTT. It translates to CATEGGQPQHF.

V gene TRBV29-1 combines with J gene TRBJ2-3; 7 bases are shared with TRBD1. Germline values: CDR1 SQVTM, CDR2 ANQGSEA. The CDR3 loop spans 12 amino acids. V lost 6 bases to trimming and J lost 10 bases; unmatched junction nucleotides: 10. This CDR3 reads CSVDIDRDAQYF. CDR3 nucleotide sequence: TGCAGCGTCGACATCGACAGGGATGCGCAGTATTTT.

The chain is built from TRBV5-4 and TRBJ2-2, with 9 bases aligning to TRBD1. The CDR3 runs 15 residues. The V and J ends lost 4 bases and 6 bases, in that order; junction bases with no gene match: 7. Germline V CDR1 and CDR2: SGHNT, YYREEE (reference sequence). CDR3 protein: CASSGTGRVPGELFF. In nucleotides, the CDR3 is TGTGCCAGCAGCGGGACAGGGAGAGTGCCCGGGGAGCTGTTTTTT.

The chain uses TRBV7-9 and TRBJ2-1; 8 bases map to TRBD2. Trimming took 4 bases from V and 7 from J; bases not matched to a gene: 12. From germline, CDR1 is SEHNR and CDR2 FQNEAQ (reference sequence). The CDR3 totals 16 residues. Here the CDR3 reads CASSSLRGAVVNEQFF. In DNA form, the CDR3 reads TGTGCCAGCAGCTCGCTGCGGGGGGCGGTTGTTAATGAGCAGTTCTTC.

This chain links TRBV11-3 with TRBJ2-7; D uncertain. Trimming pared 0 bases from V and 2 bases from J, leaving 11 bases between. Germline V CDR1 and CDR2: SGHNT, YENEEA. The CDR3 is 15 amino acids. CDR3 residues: CASSLDPTGAYEQYF. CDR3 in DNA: TGTGCCAGCAGCTTAGATCCTACGGGTGCCTACGAGCAGTACTTC. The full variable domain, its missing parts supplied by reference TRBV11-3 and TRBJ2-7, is EAGVVQSPRYKIIEKKQPVAFWCNPISGHNTLYWYLQNLGQGPELLIRYENEEAVDDSQLPKDRFSAERLKGVDSTLKIQPAELGDSAVYLCASSLDPTGAYEQYFGPGTRLTVT.

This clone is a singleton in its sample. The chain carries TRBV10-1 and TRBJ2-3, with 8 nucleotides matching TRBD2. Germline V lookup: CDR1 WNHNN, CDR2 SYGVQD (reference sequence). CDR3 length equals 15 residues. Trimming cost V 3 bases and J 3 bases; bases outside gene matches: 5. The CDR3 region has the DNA TGCGCCAGCAGTGAACCAGCGGGAGTGACAGATACGCAGTATTTT. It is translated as CASSEPAGVTDTQYF.

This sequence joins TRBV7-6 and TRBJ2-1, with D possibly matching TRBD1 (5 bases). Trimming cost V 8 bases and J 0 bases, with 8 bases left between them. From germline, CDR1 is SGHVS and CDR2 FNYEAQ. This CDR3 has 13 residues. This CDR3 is CASSRGSYNEQFF. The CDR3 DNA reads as TGTGCCAGCTCTAGGGGCTCCTACAATGAGCAGTTCTTC.